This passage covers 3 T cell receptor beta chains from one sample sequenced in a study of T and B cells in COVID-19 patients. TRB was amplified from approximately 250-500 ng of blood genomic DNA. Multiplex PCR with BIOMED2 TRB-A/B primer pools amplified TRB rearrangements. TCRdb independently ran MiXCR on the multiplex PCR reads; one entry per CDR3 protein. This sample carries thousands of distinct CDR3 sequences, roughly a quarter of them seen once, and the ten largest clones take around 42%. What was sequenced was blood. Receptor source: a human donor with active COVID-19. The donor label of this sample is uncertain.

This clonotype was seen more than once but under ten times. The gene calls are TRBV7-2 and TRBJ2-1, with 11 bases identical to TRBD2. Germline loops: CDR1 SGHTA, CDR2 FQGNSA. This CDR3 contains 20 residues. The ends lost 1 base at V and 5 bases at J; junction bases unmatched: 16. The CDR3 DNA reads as TGTGCCAGCAGCTTAGTATCCGGCCTAGCGGGGGGCCGAAGCCACAATGAGCAGTTCTTC. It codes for CASSLVSGLAGGRSHNEQFF.

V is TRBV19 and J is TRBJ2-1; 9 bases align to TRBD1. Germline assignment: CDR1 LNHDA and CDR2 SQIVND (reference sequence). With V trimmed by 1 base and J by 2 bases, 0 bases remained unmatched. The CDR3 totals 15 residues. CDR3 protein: CASSIGQGAYNEQFF. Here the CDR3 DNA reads TGTGCCAGTAGTATAGGACAGGGGGCCTACAATGAGCAGTTCTTC.

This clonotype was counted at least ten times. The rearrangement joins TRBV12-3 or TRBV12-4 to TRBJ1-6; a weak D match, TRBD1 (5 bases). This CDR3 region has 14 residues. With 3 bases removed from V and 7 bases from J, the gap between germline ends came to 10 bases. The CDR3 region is CASSLAGTNSPLHF. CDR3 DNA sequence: TGTGCCAGCAGTTTGGCAGGGACCAATTCACCCCTCCACTTT.